This T cell receptor beta chain was captured by sequencing in a study of shared clonotypes between healthy human individuals. Repertoires were generated with immunoSEQ multiplex PCR, while TCRdb's copy carries only in-frame clones and drops some. The data contain about 450,000 clones, 65% to 80% of them singletons. Nashville, Tennessee was home to all donors, each a Caucasian adult. A word on this clone: What it binds is unknown.

Study-wide results and limits: Among donors, the sharing of clonotypes was expected to be influenced by sequencing depth.

V lost 8 bases and J 3 bases, leaving 13 bases between the germline ends. Germline loops: CDR1 MNHNY, CDR2 SVGAGI (reference sequence). The CDR3 sequence is 13 residues long. The gene calls are TRBV6-6 and TRBJ1-2, with D uncertain. Sequenced input: PBMCs. This receptor was identified in a woman in her 40s in good health. Some clones in this sample may be carry-over from other donors' samples. CDR3 bases: TGTGCCAGCGGGCAGGCGGTTGACTATGGCTACACCTTC. Translation gives CASGQAVDYGYTF.